This TCR beta chain was identified during a study of blood T cell repertoires in COVID-19. Overall study context: The study drew acute and convalescent COVID-19 samples from the United States, Italy and Spain. T cells, B-cell-depleted T cells, or PBMCs provided the cDNA or gDNA that served as material.

Trimming removed 6 bases from V and 2 bases from J, with 12 bases in between. Germline CDR1 SQVTM, CDR2 ANQGSEA. The CDR3 spans 13 residues. The data were produced by immunoSEQ multiplex PCR, yet TCRdb's version contains in-frame clones alone and is incomplete. The table records about 160,000 clones, over 75% of them present only once. This clonotype originated in a woman aged 50 to 60 who had recovered from COVID-19. J is TRBJ2-3 and V is TRBV29-1, with D possibly being TRBD1 (5 bases). The sequenced sample consisted of PBMCs or T cells enriched from blood (not recorded which). CDR3 in DNA: TGCAGCGTGAGACAGATTCTCACAGATACGCAGTATTTT. It translates to CSVRQILTDTQYF.